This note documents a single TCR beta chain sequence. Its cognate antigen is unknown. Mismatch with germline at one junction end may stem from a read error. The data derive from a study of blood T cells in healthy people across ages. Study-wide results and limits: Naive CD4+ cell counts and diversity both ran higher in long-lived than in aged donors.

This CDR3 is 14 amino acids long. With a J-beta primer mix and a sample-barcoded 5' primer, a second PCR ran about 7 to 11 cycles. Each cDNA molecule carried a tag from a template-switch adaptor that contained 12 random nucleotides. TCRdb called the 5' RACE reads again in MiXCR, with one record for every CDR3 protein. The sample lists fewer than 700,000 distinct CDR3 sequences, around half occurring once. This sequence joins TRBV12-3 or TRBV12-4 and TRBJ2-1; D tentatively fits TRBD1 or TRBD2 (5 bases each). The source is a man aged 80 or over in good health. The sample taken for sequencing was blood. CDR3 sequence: CTSSSLRLGDEQFF. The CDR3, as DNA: TGTACCAGCAGCTCCCTCAGGTTGGGGGATGAGCAGTTCTTC.